The 31 T cell receptor beta chains below all came from one sample that was sequenced in a study of blood T cell repertoires in COVID-19 (dated by TCRdb to 2018 to 2020). Receptor libraries were prepared by the immunoSEQ multiplex PCR assay. The immuneACCESS repertoire file appears here via TCRdb, limited to in-frame rearrangements. These files lack a portion of the clones; in checked studies, under half of the deficit traces to unresolved V genes, and the cause of the others is not known. The sample profile shows approximately 110,000 clones; roughly 85% of them were found once. The ten top clones hold 3.2% of the sample. Sequencing was carried out using peripheral blood. These receptors were collected from a woman of 80 years or more with COVID-19, enrolled during active disease.

The rearrangement links TRBV19 to TRBJ2-5, with TRBD1 matching 7 bases. In germline, CDR1 is LNHDA, CDR2 SQIVND (reference sequence). This CDR3 has 13 amino acids. J gave up 2 bases and V 4 bases, and 1 base lay outside the gene matches. The CDR3 loop reads CASSRDSQETQYF. In nucleotides, the CDR3 is TGTGCCAGTAGTAGGGACAGTCAAGAGACCCAGTACTTC.

V gene TRBV7-2 combines with J gene TRBJ2-1; 12 positions match TRBD2. The germline CDR1 and CDR2 sequences are SGHTA and FQGNSA. V was clipped by 3 bases and J by 16 bases; unmatched bases: 10. This CDR3 comprises 14 residues. CDR3 sequence (DNA): TGTGCCAGCAGCTTGGGGCTAGCGGGAGGGATAATATTCTTC. Translating gives CASSLGLAGGIIFF. Full variable domain (outside the CDR3, taken from reference TRBV7-2 and TRBJ2-1): GAGVSQSPSNKVTEKGKDVELRCDPISGHTALYWYRQSLGQGLEFLIYFQGNSAPDKSGLPSDRFSAERTGGSVSTLTIQRTQQEDSAVYLCASSLGLAGGIIFFGPGTRLTVL.

CDR3 in DNA: TGTGCCAGCACCCTTTCCCAGGGTCATGGCTACACCTTC. This codes for CASTLSQGHGYTF. This chain uses TRBV12-3 or TRBV12-4 with TRBJ1-2; possibly TRBD1 for D (5 bases). The V and J ends lost 7 bases and 6 bases respectively, with 15 bases between them. The CDR3 is 13 amino acids.

The rearrangement uses TRBV4-2 and TRBJ1-5; D perhaps matches TRBD1 (5 bases). Germline CDR1 is LGHNA and CDR2 is YNFKEQ. This CDR3 has 15 residues. V shed 0 bases and J shed 1 base, with 7 bases lying between them. The CDR3 sequence: CASSQEHRSNQPQHF. CDR3 coding DNA: TGTGCCAGCAGCCAAGAGCACAGGAGCAATCAGCCCCAGCATTTT.

V is TRBV28 and J is TRBJ1-2, with D possibly TRBD1 on 5 matching bases. Germline loops: CDR1 MDHEN, CDR2 SYDVKM. The V end was cut by 7 bases, the J end by 4 bases, with 13 bases between. This CDR3 has 13 residues. Here the CDR3 DNA reads TGTGCCAGCACTTCGCAGGGAAGCTATGGCTACACCTTC. This encodes CASTSQGSYGYTF.

The rearrangement links TRBV3-1 (or the pseudogene TRBV3-2) to TRBJ2-5, with D hard to call. Trimming removed 1 base from V and 5 bases from J, with 8 bases in between. The germline CDR1 and CDR2 sequences are LGHDT and YNNKEL (reference sequence). The CDR3 consists of 13 residues. CDR3 DNA: TGTGCCAGCAGCCAAGGGGCAGTTGAGACCCAGTACTTC. Its translation: CASSQGAVETQYF.

The rearrangement uses TRBV6-2 or TRBV6-3 and TRBJ2-5, with TRBD2 matching over 14 bases. The junction had 7 bases not matched to a gene; V was cut back by 1 base and J by 3 bases. CDR1 and CDR2 (germline): MNHEY, SVGEGT. This CDR3 is 18 amino acids long. Here the CDR3 reads CASSYWPGLAGAEETQYF. DNA for the CDR3: TGTGCCAGCAGTTACTGGCCGGGACTAGCGGGAGCAGAAGAGACCCAGTACTTC.

This chain uses TRBV5-6 with TRBJ1-4; TRBD1 agrees at 8 bases. From germline, CDR1 is SGHDT and CDR2 YYEEEE. This CDR3 is 15 amino acids long. With V trimmed by 5 bases and J by 0 bases, 3 bases remained unmatched. The CDR3 sequence: CASRPQGATNEKLFF. In DNA, the CDR3 is TGTGCCAGCAGGCCACAGGGGGCAACTAATGAAAAACTGTTTTTT.

This clone is a singleton in its sample. V usage is TRBV7-2 and J usage is TRBJ1-5; D might be TRBD1 (6 bases). V dropped 3 bases and J dropped 4 bases, with 13 bases sitting between them. Per germline, CDR1 SGHTA and CDR2 FQGNSA. CDR3 length: 15 residues. The CDR3 region is CASSFMGAGNQPQHF. The CDR3 region has the DNA TGTGCCAGCAGCTTTATGGGGGCAGGGAATCAGCCCCAGCATTTT.

The chain employs TRBV10-3 and TRBJ2-3; 9 nucleotides align to TRBD2. The CDR3 loop spans 14 amino acids. Germline loops: CDR1 ENHRY, CDR2 SYGVKD. V shed 8 bases and J 3 bases; nucleotides not matched to a gene: 6. The CDR3 reads CAIAGGLATDTQYF. CDR3 bases: TGTGCCATCGCGGGGGGACTAGCTACAGATACGCAGTATTTT.

The chain carries TRBV7-2 and TRBJ2-1, with a tentative D call TRBD2 (5 bases). This CDR3 is built from 14 residues. Trimming removed 3 bases from V and 10 bases from J, with 16 bases in between. Germline-derived CDR1 and CDR2 are SGHTA and FQGNSA. As DNA, the CDR3 is TGTGCCAGCAGCTTGGGTCTAGCAGACGACGAGCAGTTCTTC. Amino acids: CASSLGLADDEQFF.

The gene calls are TRBV6-1 and TRBJ1-3; a weak D match, TRBD1 (6 bases). CDR1 is MNHNS and CDR2 is SASEGT in the germline V gene. CDR3 length: 16 amino acids. Trimming cost V 4 bases and J 3 bases, with 16 bases left between them. The CDR3 reads CASSGWGGGLGNTIYF. For the CDR3, the DNA is TGTGCCAGCAGTGGTTGGGGTGGGGGCCTTGGAAACACCATATATTTT.

V and J are TRBV5-5 and TRBJ2-7; 8 bases are shared with TRBD2. Per germline, CDR1 SGHKS and CDR2 YYEKEE (reference sequence). This CDR3 has 16 residues. After removal of 4 bases from V and 2 bases from J, the junction contained 11 bases not matched to a gene. The CDR3 nucleotides are TGTGCCAGCAGCCCCAGGACCGGCGGGGGGACCTACGAGCAGTACTTC. Protein sequence: CASSPRTGGGTYEQYF.

The V gene is TRBV28, the J gene TRBJ2-7; D is possibly TRBD1 (5 bases). V was shortened by 7 bases and J by 0 bases, with 16 bases between the two germline ends. The CDR3 is 15 residues long. Germline assignment: CDR1 MDHEN and CDR2 SYDVKM. The CDR3 DNA reads TGTGCCAGCACCCAGGCAGGGTCTAACTCCTACGAGCAGTACTTC. Protein sequence: CASTQAGSNSYEQYF.

This sequence joins TRBV6-5 and TRBJ1-3; D unclear. V lost 6 bases and J lost 0, with 9 bases in between. CDR1 is MNHEY, CDR2 SVGAGI, per germline. The CDR3 spans 14 residues. CDR3 region: CASSDWISGNTIYF. The CDR3 nucleotides are TGTGCCAGCAGCGACTGGATCTCTGGAAACACCATATATTTT.

This chain connects TRBV5-6 to TRBJ1-4; perhaps TRBD1 as D (5 bases). The CDR3 length is 14 residues. V was clipped by 2 bases and J by 7 bases, with 12 bases between them. From germline, CDR1 is SGHDT and CDR2 YYEEEE. The chain's CDR3 is CASSLREQVEKLFF. CDR3 nucleotide sequence: TGTGCCAGCAGCTTAAGGGAACAGGTTGAAAAACTGTTTTTT.

The genes are TRBV27 and TRBJ1-4, with TRBD1 matching over 10 bases. CDR1 and CDR2 from the germline V gene are MNHEY and SMNVEV (reference sequence). V shed 6 bases and J 7 bases; nucleotides not matched to a gene: 8. CDR3 size: 15 residues. CDR3 DNA sequence: TGTGCCAGCAGCCCTCAGGGACAGGGGTCTGAAAAACTGTTTTTT. Translation gives CASSPQGQGSEKLFF.

The chain links TRBV21-1 to TRBJ1-4. TRBV21-1 is a recognized pseudogene. There are 15 residues in the CDR3. CDR3 protein: CASSKEARGNEKLFF. The CDR3 nucleotides read TGTGCCAGCAGCAAAGAGGCCAGAGGGAATGAAAAACTGTTTTTT.

In DNA form, the CDR3 reads TGTGCCAGCAGCTCAAAGGGGGAGTCCTACAATGAGCAGTTCTTC. Translated: CASSSKGESYNEQFF. The genes are TRBV9 and TRBJ2-1, with a possible D match to TRBD1 (6 bases). The CDR3 sequence is 15 residues long. CDR1 SGDLS and CDR2 YYNGEE come from the germline V gene. With 4 bases removed from V and 1 base from J, the gap between germline ends came to 12 bases.

V gene TRBV12-3 or TRBV12-4 combines with J gene TRBJ1-6, with D perhaps matching TRBD1 (5 bases). Between the trimmed V and J ends, which lost 3 bases and 10 bases, there was a span of 10 bases. CDR3 size: 13 residues. DNA for the CDR3: TGTGCCAGCAGTTTGGGGGGAGACTCACCCCTCCACTTT. This translates into CASSLGGDSPLHF.

The chain has TRBV28 and TRBJ2-1; 10 positions match TRBD1. The ends lost 7 bases at V and 7 bases at J; junction bases unmatched: 10. The CDR3 is 15 amino acids. The germline gives CDR1 MDHEN, CDR2 SYDVKM. The CDR3 nucleotides read TGTGCCAGCACCCAGTCCCGGACAGGGGGGAATGAGCAGTTCTTC. Protein: CASTQSRTGGNEQFF.

J is TRBJ2-6 and V is TRBV19, with a weak D call TRBD2 (5 bases). This CDR3 spans 16 amino acids. In germline, CDR1 is LNHDA, CDR2 SQIVND (reference sequence). With 5 bases removed from V and 0 bases from J, the gap between germline ends came to 11 bases. In DNA form, the CDR3 reads TGTGCCAGTAGTCTTAGAGGAGGCTCTGGGGCCAACGTCCTGACTTTC. Protein sequence: CASSLRGGSGANVLTF.

This rearrangement joins TRBV6-2 or TRBV6-3 to TRBJ2-7; the match to TRBD2 covers 12 bases. V lost 5 bases and J lost 6; bases outside the gene matches: 14. This CDR3 comprises 17 residues. Looked up from germline, CDR1 is MNHEY and CDR2 is SVGEGT. The CDR3 here is CASSPTRTSGNNREQYF. For the CDR3, the DNA is TGTGCCAGCAGTCCAACCAGGACTAGCGGGAACAACCGCGAGCAGTACTTC.

The table lists this clone with a count of one. The chain has TRBV28 and TRBJ2-7, with no clear D. The V and J ends lost 5 bases and 5 bases respectively, with 7 bases between them. The length of the CDR3 is 11 residues. Germline V lookup: CDR1 MDHEN, CDR2 SYDVKM. The CDR3 loop is CASSSAHEQYF. DNA for the CDR3: TGTGCCAGCAGTAGCGCTCACGAGCAGTACTTC.

The chain is built from TRBV29-1 and TRBJ2-1; 9 nucleotides match TRBD1. CDR1 is SQVTM and CDR2 is ANQGSEA in the germline V gene. After removal of 6 bases from V and 8 bases from J, the junction contained 11 bases not matched to a gene. The CDR3 extends over 14 amino acids. CDR3 nucleotide sequence: TGCAGCGTGAGAACCGGGACAGGGATCTATGAGCAGTTCTTC. Translation gives CSVRTGTGIYEQFF.

V and J are TRBV29-1 and TRBJ2-3, with TRBD2 identical over 13 bases. The CDR3 has 15 amino acids. Looked up from germline, CDR1 is SQVTM and CDR2 is ANQGSEA. The ends lost 6 bases at V and 2 bases at J; junction bases unmatched: 5. CDR3 region: CSVGTSGTITDTQYF. The CDR3, as DNA: TGCAGCGTGGGGACTAGCGGGACGATCACAGATACGCAGTATTTT.

The CDR3 region is CASSLDAGGLAYEQYF. The DNA for the CDR3 is TGTGCCAGCAGCTTAGATGCGGGGGGGCTAGCTTACGAGCAGTACTTC. The genes are TRBV7-2 and TRBJ2-7, with 9 bases fitting TRBD2. CDR1 is SGHTA and CDR2 is FQGNSA in the germline V gene. The CDR3 is 16 amino acids. Trimming removed 1 base from V and 4 bases from J; junction bases left unmatched: 8.

This chain connects TRBV18 to TRBJ2-3, with D possibly TRBD1 on 6 matching bases. V lost 6 bases to trimming and J lost 5 bases, with 12 bases between them. The germline V gene encodes CDR1 KGHSH and CDR2 LQKENI. This CDR3 has 13 residues. The CDR3 reads CASSQNREDTQYF. The CDR3, as DNA: TGTGCCAGCTCGCAAAACAGGGAAGATACGCAGTATTTT.

The rearrangement joins TRBV7-9 to TRBJ2-7, with TRBD2 matching over 13 bases. In germline, CDR1 is SEHNR, CDR2 FQNEAQ (reference sequence). V was pared by 4 bases and J by 4 bases, with 7 bases of the junction left unmatched. The CDR3 loop spans 16 amino acids. The DNA of the CDR3 is TGTGCCAGCAGCTCACCAAGGACTAGCGGGGGATACGAGCAGTACTTC. Amino acids: CASSSPRTSGGYEQYF.

V gene TRBV6-5 combines with J gene TRBJ2-7, with D perhaps matching TRBD1 (5 bases). This CDR3 spans 15 amino acids. V was shortened by 7 bases and J by 3 bases, with 19 bases between the two germline ends. The germline V gene encodes CDR1 MNHEY and CDR2 SVGAGI. CDR3 coding DNA: TGTGCCAGCACCAAGGGGCAGGGATTTAGCTACGAGCAGTACTTC. It codes for CASTKGQGFSYEQYF.

The rearrangement joins TRBV6-2 or TRBV6-3 to TRBJ2-7; D may be TRBD1 (5 bases). V lost 6 bases to trimming and J lost 0 bases, with 9 bases between them. This CDR3 contains 13 residues. Germline V gene lookup returns CDR1 MNHEY and CDR2 SVGEGT. In DNA, the CDR3 is TGTGCCAGCAGCATACAGGACTCCTACGAGCAGTACTTC. Residues: CASSIQDSYEQYF.